These 26 T cell receptor beta chains originate from one sample sequenced in a study of shared clonotypes between healthy human individuals. Profiling relied on immunoSEQ multiplex PCR, and the TCRdb table lists in-frame clones only, not all of them. The table lists over a million clones, 96% of them singletons. Sequencing used naive CD4+ T cells sorted from blood. The sample's subset: CD45RA+ positively selected. These receptors all come from a man aged 25 to 40 in good health.

V is TRBV19 and J is TRBJ1-5, with D hard to call. V was pared by 0 bases and J by 7 bases, with 7 bases between. The CDR3 is 13 residues long. Germline V gene data show CDR1 as LNHDA and CDR2 as SQIVND (reference sequence). CDR3 coding DNA: TGTGCCAGTAGTATAGAGACGATGCAGCCCCAGCATTTT. Residues: CASSIETMQPQHF. The full variable domain, with the rest looked up from reference TRBV19 and TRBJ1-5, is DGGITQSPKYLFRKEGQNVTLSCEQNLNHDAMYWYRQDPGQGLRLIYYSQIVNDFQKGDIAEGYSVSREKKESFPLTVTSAQKNPTAFYLCASSIETMQPQHFGDGTRLSIL.

In regard to this clone: The identical CDR3 is also encoded by other nucleotide sequences in the sample. The J gene is TRBJ2-5, the V gene TRBV19; D remains unclear. The CDR3 consists of 13 residues. The V gene's germline CDR1 is LNHDA and CDR2 SQIVND (reference sequence). The ends were cut back, 3 bases at V and 2 bases at J, with 7 bases in the middle. CDR3 sequence reads: CASSIGRQETQYF. CDR3 DNA: TGTGCCAGTAGTATCGGGCGGCAAGAGACCCAGTACTTC.

The chain couples TRBV4-3 to TRBJ2-2; D may correspond to TRBD1 or TRBD2 (5 bases each). Trimming shortened V by 4 bases and J by 6 bases, and 18 bases separated the two germline ends. This CDR3 comprises 16 residues. In germline, CDR1 is LGHNA, CDR2 YSLEER. CDR3 loop: CASSPGRLGRSGELFF. CDR3 coding DNA: TGCGCCAGCAGCCCAGGACGTCTGGGACGGTCCGGGGAGCTGTTTTTT.

V gene TRBV5-5 combines with J gene TRBJ2-7; TRBD2 matches 7 bases. V was clipped by 1 base and J by 4 bases; unmatched bases: 20. Germline V lookup: CDR1 SGHKS, CDR2 YYEKEE (reference sequence). The CDR3 has 19 residues. This CDR3 is CASSLTLTGSGIRTYEQYF. For the CDR3, the DNA is TGTGCCAGCAGCTTGACCCTCACAGGAAGCGGGATTAGAACATACGAGCAGTACTTC.

The rearrangement joins TRBV15 to TRBJ2-7, with 7 bases that match TRBD2. Germline CDR1 and CDR2: LNHNV and YYDKDF (reference sequence). This CDR3 spans 14 amino acids. V lost 4 bases and J lost 0; bases outside the gene matches: 3. The CDR3 DNA follows: TGTGCCACCAGCACTAGCGGAGACTCCTACGAGCAGTACTTC. Translating it yields CATSTSGDSYEQYF.

This chain connects TRBV19 to TRBJ1-1, with D perhaps TRBD1 (6 bases). Trimming cost V 5 bases and J 12 bases, with 13 bases left between them. This CDR3 comprises 11 residues. CDR1 and CDR2 from the germline V gene are LNHDA and SQIVND (reference sequence). Here the CDR3 DNA reads TGTGCCAGTAGTTTTTACAGGGTGACTTTCTTT. Translating gives CASSFYRVTFF.

The J gene is TRBJ2-1, the V gene TRBV14; a weak D match, TRBD2 (5 bases). Germline V gene lookup returns CDR1 SGHDN and CDR2 FVKESK. The germline V and J ends were trimmed by 7 bases and 1 base, with 14 bases remaining between them. CDR3 length: 15 amino acids. CDR3 nucleotide sequence: TGTGCCAGCACCCGAGGACCGGGATCCTACAATGAGCAGTTCTTC. Encoded protein: CASTRGPGSYNEQFF.

Remarks on this clone: This sample also contains other DNA sequences that code for the same CDR3. J is TRBJ1-1 and V is TRBV2; D not resolved. CDR1 and CDR2 (germline): SNHLY, FYNNEI. The length of the CDR3 is 15 residues. V lost 0 bases to trimming and J lost 5 bases, with 13 bases between them. In DNA, the CDR3 is TGTGCCAGCAGTGAAGCGCTTCGTGGCGGGACTGAAGCTTTCTTT. This gives the protein CASSEALRGGTEAFF.

The J gene is TRBJ2-1, the V gene TRBV7-6, with 11 bases fitting TRBD2. The V gene's germline CDR1 is SGHVS and CDR2 FNYEAQ. V was pared by 1 base and J by 7 bases, with 9 bases of the junction left unmatched. This CDR3 region has 17 residues. The CDR3 sequence: CASSLVGSGRAINEQFF. CDR3 in DNA: TGTGCCAGCAGCTTAGTCGGTAGCGGGAGGGCCATTAATGAGCAGTTCTTC.

This clone was detected once. Here the CDR3 reads CASRETPTNTEAFF. The CDR3 nucleotides are TGTGCCAGCAGGGAGACACCTACGAACACTGAAGCTTTCTTT. V gene TRBV5-6 combines with J gene TRBJ1-1; D ambiguous. In germline, CDR1 is SGHDT, CDR2 YYEEEE. V was cut by 5 bases and J by 1 base, with 12 bases left in between. CDR3 length equals 14 residues.

The gene calls are TRBV6-1 and TRBJ1-4, with TRBD1 matching over 7 bases. The CDR3 contains 15 residues. The V segment lost 5 bases and the J segment 4 bases; nucleotides outside the gene matches: 7. CDR1 is MNHNS and CDR2 is SASEGT in the germline V gene. The CDR3 is CASSLGQALNEKLFF. The CDR3 nucleotides read TGTGCCAGCAGTTTAGGACAGGCCCTTAATGAAAAACTGTTTTTT.

This chain joins TRBV18 and TRBJ1-3; no clear D gene. The CDR3 is 13 amino acids. Germline assignment: CDR1 KGHSH and CDR2 LQKENI. Trimming removed 6 bases at V and 4 bases at J, with 10 bases between. The CDR3 DNA sequence: TGTGCCAGCTCCCTCGGTGGAGGAAACACCATATATTTT. Amino acid sequence: CASSLGGGNTIYF. Together with reference TRBV18 and TRBJ1-3, the CDR3 gives the full variable domain: NAGVMQNPRHLVRRRGQEARLRCSPMKGHSHVYWYRQLPEEGLKFMVYLQKENIIDESGMPKERFSAEFPKEGPSILRIQQVVRGDSAAYFCASSLGGGNTIYFGEGSWLTVV.

V is TRBV28 and J is TRBJ2-3, with D possibly being TRBD2 (6 bases). Trimming removed 2 bases from V and 10 bases from J, with 10 bases in between. The V gene's germline CDR1 is MDHEN and CDR2 SYDVKM. The CDR3 length is 12 residues. The DNA for the CDR3 is TGTGCCAGCAGTTTAATGGAGGGCGCGCAGTATTTT. Translating gives CASSLMEGAQYF.

The rearrangement uses TRBV7-2 and TRBJ2-5, with D tentatively TRBD1 (6 bases). Germline lookup yields CDR1 SGHTA and CDR2 FQGNSA. The CDR3 sequence is 15 residues long. Trimming left V 3 bases short and J 1 base short, with 12 bases between. The CDR3 spells CASSFNTGIQETQYF. The DNA for the CDR3 is TGTGCCAGCAGCTTCAACACAGGGATCCAAGAGACCCAGTACTTC.

The chain combines TRBV6-1 with TRBJ2-3; 9 bases map to TRBD1. The CDR3 has 14 amino acids. The V segment lost 5 bases and the J segment 4 bases; nucleotides outside the gene matches: 4. Germline assignment: CDR1 MNHNS and CDR2 SASEGT. The CDR3 loop reads CASSRDRVADTQYF. CDR3 bases: TGTGCCAGCAGTCGGGACAGGGTAGCAGATACGCAGTATTTT.

The chain joins TRBV5-1 to TRBJ2-6; D could derive from TRBD1 or TRBD2 (5 bases each). The CDR3 runs 15 residues. V was trimmed by 4 bases and J by 2 bases, leaving 10 bases between them. CDR1 SGHRS and CDR2 YFSETQ come from the germline V gene. CDR3 nucleotides: TGCGCCAGCAGCCAACTAGGGGCTGGGGCCAACGTCCTGACTTTC. It specifies CASSQLGAGANVLTF. The variable domain in full, with the rest retrieved from reference TRBV5-1 and TRBJ2-6, is KAGVTQTPRYLIKTRGQQVTLSCSPISGHRSVSWYQQTPGQGLQFLFEYFSETQRNKGNFPGRFSGRQFSNSRSEMNVSTLELGDSALYLCASSQLGAGANVLTFGAGSRLTVL.

The chain joins TRBV2 to TRBJ1-4; a possible D gene is TRBD1 (5 bases). Germline V CDR1 and CDR2: SNHLY, FYNNEI. The V and J ends lost 8 bases and 5 bases respectively, with 12 bases between them. CDR3 size: 13 residues. The CDR3 reads CASGRGRNEKLFF. The CDR3 coding sequence is TGTGCCAGCGGCCGGGGGAGGAATGAAAAACTGTTTTTT.

The chain joins TRBV28 to TRBJ2-7; unclear D gene. Trimming pared 3 bases from V and 3 bases from J, leaving 15 bases between. The CDR3 consists of 15 residues. The germline gives CDR1 MDHEN, CDR2 SYDVKM. CDR3 sequence: CASSFGVVGFYEQYF. CDR3 DNA sequence: TGTGCCAGCAGTTTCGGCGTAGTGGGTTTCTACGAGCAGTACTTC.

A note on this clone: This specimen includes other DNA sequences encoding the same CDR3. The chain has TRBV18 and TRBJ2-2, with D perhaps TRBD1 (5 bases). Germline lookup yields CDR1 KGHSH and CDR2 LQKENI. The germline V and J ends were trimmed by 0 bases and 6 bases, with 8 bases remaining between them. CDR3 length: 14 amino acids. The CDR3 sequence: CASSPPQGSGELFF. CDR3 coding DNA: TGTGCCAGCTCACCACCCCAGGGATCCGGGGAGCTGTTTTTT.

Concerning this clone: Other DNA sequences from this sample encode an identical CDR3 as well. The chain employs TRBV6-5 and TRBJ2-5; 8 positions match TRBD1. This CDR3 spans 15 amino acids. Germline V gives CDR1 MNHEY, CDR2 SVGAGI. V lost 2 bases to trimming and J lost 5 bases; unmatched junction nucleotides: 7. CDR3 sequence reads: CASSYLGQGQETQYF. The CDR3 DNA sequence: TGTGCCAGCAGTTACCTCGGACAGGGCCAGGAGACCCAGTACTTC.

Remarks on this clone: Within the sample, other DNA sequences also encode this same CDR3. The rearrangement links TRBV18 to TRBJ1-2, with TRBD1 identical over 7 bases. The CDR3 runs 14 residues. The germline V gene encodes CDR1 KGHSH and CDR2 LQKENI. After removal of 3 bases from V and 1 base from J, the junction contained 2 bases not matched to a gene. CDR3 loop: CASSPGQNNYGYTF. DNA for the CDR3: TGTGCCAGCTCACCGGGACAGAATAACTATGGCTACACCTTC.

The J gene is TRBJ2-2, the V gene TRBV27, with D unclear. CDR1 MNHEY and CDR2 SMNVEV come from the germline V gene (reference sequence). The CDR3 loop spans 13 amino acids. V was shortened by 3 bases and J by 6 bases, with 8 bases between the two germline ends. This CDR3 reads CASSLYFAGELFF. The CDR3 DNA reads TGTGCCAGCAGTTTGTATTTCGCCGGGGAGCTGTTTTTT.

With respect to this clone: The identical CDR3 is also encoded by other nucleotide sequences in the sample. The V and J genes are TRBV7-6 and TRBJ1-4; D is unclear. Per the germline V gene, CDR1 is SGHVS and CDR2 is FNYEAQ. The CDR3 is 14 amino acids. Trimming cost V 3 bases and J 0 bases, with 5 bases left between them. CDR3 in DNA: TGTGCCAGCAGCTTGGGCTCAACTAATGAAAAACTGTTTTTT. Translated: CASSLGSTNEKLFF.

The chain has TRBV5-4 and TRBJ2-5; D is uncertain. The V gene's germline CDR1 is SGHNT and CDR2 YYREEE (reference sequence). V lost 4 bases to trimming and J lost 4 bases, with 14 bases between them. The CDR3 consists of 14 residues. The CDR3 nucleotides are TGTGCCAGCAGCCCCGATGGCTACGGAGAGACCCAGTACTTC. It translates to CASSPDGYGETQYF.

Points on this clone: At one of its ends the junction is not consistent with the germline gene, which may arise from a read error. Other DNA sequences in this sample translate to the same CDR3. The chain uses TRBV18 and TRBJ2-6; D is uncertain. CDR3 length: 15 amino acids. The germline V gene has CDR1 KGHSH and CDR2 LQKENI. The CDR3 region is CASSPPGSGANVLTF. CDR3 sequence (DNA): TGTGCCAGCTCCCCACCGGGCTCTGGGGCCAACGTCCTGACTTTC.

The sample holds one count of this clone. This chain connects TRBV18 to TRBJ2-2, with D possibly matching TRBD1 (6 bases). The CDR3 length is 16 residues. The germline CDR1 and CDR2 sequences are KGHSH and LQKENI. The V gene lost 5 bases and the J gene lost 1 base, with 14 bases spanning the gap. CDR3 protein: CASSSGRTVNTGELFF. The CDR3 DNA sequence: TGTGCCAGCTCATCCGGGCGGACAGTGAACACCGGGGAGCTGTTTTTT. Full variable domain (remainder filled in from reference TRBV18 and TRBJ2-2): NAGVMQNPRHLVRRRGQEARLRCSPMKGHSHVYWYRQLPEEGLKFMVYLQKENIIDESGMPKERFSAEFPKEGPSILRIQQVVRGDSAAYFCASSSGRTVNTGELFFGEGSRLTVL.